This TCR beta chain was captured by sequencing in a study of T cells in tumors after PD-1 blockade. As for the study in general: Each patient got pembrolizumab 200 mg every 3 weeks or cemiplimab 350 mg every 2 weeks. Study-wide findings and caveats: Some novel exhausted tumor clones appeared in pre-treatment blood, suggesting peripheral recruitment.

This clone was counted between two and nine times. What it binds is unknown. Template: tumor biopsy or peripheral blood genomic DNA, roughly 550-6,500 ng per sample. Repertoires were generated with immunoSEQ multiplex PCR, while TCRdb's copy carries only in-frame clones and drops some. The sample carries approximately 59,000 clones, about four fifths recorded once. This TCR derives from a human donor with basal cell carcinoma. The sequenced sample was PBMCs, obtained before anti-PD-1 treatment.

This CDR3 is CAWRSSLYGYTF. The CDR3 nucleotides are TGTGCCTGGAGGAGCTCCCTCTATGGCTACACCTTC. The chain joins TRBV30 to TRBJ1-2; D unclear. The germline gives CDR1 GTSNPN, CDR2 SVGIG (reference sequence). The CDR3 covers 12 residues. V lost 3 bases to trimming and J lost 4 bases, with 9 bases between them.